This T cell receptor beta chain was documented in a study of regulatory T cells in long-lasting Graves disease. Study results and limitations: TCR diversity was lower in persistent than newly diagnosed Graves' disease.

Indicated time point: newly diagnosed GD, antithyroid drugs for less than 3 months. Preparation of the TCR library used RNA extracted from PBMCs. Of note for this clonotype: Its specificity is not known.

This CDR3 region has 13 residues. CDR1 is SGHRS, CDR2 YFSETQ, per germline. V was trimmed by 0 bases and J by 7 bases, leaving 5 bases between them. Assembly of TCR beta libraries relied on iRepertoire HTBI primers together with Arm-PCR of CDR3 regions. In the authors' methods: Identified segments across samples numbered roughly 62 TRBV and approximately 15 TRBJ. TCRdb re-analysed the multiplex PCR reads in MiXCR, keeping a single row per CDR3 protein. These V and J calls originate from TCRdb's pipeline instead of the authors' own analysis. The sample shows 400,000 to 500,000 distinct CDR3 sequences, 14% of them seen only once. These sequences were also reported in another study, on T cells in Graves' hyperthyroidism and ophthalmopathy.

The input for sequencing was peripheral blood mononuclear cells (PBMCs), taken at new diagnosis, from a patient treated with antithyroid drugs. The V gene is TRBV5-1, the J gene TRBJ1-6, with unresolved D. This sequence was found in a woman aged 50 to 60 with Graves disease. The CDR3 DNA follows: TGCGCCAGCAGCTTGGTATCGAATTCACCCCTCCACTTT. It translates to CASSLVSNSPLHF.